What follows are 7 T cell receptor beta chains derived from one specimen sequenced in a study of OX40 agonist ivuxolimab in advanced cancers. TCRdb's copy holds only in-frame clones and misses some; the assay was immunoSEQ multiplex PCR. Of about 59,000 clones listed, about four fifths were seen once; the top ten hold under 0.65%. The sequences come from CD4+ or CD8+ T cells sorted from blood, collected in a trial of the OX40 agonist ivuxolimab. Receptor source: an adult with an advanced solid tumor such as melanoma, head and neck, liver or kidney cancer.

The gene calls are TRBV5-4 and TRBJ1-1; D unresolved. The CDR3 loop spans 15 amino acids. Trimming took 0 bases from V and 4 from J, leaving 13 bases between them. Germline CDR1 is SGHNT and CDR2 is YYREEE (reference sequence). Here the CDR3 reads CASSLGRDPRTEAFF. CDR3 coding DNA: TGTGCCAGCAGCTTGGGGCGCGATCCCCGCACTGAAGCTTTCTTT. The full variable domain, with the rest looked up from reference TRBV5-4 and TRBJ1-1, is ETGVTQSPTHLIKTRGQQVTLRCSSQSGHNTVSWYQQALGQGPQFIFQYYREEENGRGNFPPRFSGLQFPNYSSELNVNALELDDSALYLCASSLGRDPRTEAFFGQGTRLTVV.

The chain's CDR3 is CASSEAVGNYGYTF. The DNA for the CDR3 is TGTGCCAGCAGTGAAGCAGTGGGGAACTATGGCTACACCTTC. This chain links TRBV6-1 with TRBJ1-2; D not resolved. CDR3 length: 14 residues. In germline, CDR1 is MNHNS, CDR2 SASEGT. V lost 0 bases and J lost 2, with 7 bases in between.

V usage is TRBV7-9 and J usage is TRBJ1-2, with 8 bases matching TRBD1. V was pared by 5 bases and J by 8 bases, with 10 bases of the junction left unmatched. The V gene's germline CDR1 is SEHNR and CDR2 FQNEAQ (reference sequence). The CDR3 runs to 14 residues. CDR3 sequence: CASSPQTGGEGYTF. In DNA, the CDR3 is TGTGCCAGCAGCCCCCAAACAGGGGGTGAGGGCTACACCTTC. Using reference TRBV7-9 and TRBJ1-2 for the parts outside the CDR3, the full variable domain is DTGVSQNPRHKITKRGQNVTFRCDPISEHNRLYWYRQTLGQGPEFLTYFQNEAQLEKSRLLSDRFSAERPKGSFSTLEIQRTEQGDSAMYLCASSPQTGGEGYTFGSGTRLTVV.

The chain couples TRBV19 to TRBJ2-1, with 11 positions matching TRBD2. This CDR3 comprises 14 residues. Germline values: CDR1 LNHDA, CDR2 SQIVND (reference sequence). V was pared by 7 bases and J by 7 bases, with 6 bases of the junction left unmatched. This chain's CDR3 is CASTRSGRGNEQFF. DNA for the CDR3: TGTGCCAGTACCCGTAGCGGGAGGGGGAATGAGCAGTTCTTC.

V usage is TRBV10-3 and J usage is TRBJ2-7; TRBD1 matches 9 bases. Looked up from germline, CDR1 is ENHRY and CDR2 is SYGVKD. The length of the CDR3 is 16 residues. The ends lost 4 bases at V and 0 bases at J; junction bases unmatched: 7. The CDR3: CAISGSSGQGSYEQYF. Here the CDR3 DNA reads TGTGCCATCAGTGGATCCTCGGGACAGGGCTCCTACGAGCAGTACTTC.

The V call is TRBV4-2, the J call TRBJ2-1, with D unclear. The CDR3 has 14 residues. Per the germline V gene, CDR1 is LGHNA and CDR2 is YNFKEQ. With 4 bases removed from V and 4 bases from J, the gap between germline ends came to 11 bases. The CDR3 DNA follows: TGTGCCAGCAGCCCCCGGTCGGATTACAATGAGCAGTTCTTC. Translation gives CASSPRSDYNEQFF.

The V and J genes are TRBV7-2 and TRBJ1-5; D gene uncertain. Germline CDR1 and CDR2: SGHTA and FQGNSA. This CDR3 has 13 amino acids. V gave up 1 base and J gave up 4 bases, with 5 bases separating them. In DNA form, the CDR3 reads TGTGCCAGCAGCTTAGATGTAAATCAGCCCCAGCATTTT. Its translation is CASSLDVNQPQHF.